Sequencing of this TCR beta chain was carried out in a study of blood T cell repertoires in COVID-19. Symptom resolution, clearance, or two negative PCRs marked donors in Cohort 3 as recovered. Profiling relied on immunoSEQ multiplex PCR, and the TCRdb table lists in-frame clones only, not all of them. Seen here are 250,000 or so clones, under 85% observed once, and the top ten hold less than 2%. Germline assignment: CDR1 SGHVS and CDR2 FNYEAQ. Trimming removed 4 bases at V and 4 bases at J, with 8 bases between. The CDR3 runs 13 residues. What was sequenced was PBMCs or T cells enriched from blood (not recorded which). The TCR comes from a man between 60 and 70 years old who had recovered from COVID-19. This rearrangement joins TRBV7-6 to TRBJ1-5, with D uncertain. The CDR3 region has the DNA TGTGCCAGCAGCTCCGCCGAGAATCAGCCCCAGCATTTT. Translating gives CASSSAENQPQHF.